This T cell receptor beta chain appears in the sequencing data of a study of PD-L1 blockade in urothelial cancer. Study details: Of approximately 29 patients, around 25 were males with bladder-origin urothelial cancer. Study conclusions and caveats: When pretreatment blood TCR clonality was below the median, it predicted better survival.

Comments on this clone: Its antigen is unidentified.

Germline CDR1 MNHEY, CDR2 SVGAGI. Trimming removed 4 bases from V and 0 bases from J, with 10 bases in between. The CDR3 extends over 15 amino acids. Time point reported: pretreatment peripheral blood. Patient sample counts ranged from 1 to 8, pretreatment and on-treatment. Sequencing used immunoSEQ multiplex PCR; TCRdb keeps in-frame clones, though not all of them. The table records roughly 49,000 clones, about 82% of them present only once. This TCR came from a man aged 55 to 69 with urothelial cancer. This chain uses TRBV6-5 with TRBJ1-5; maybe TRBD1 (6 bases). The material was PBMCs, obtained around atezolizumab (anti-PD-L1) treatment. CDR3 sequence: CASSLGTLSNQPQHF. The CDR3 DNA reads TGTGCCAGCAGTTTGGGGACACTTAGCAATCAGCCCCAGCATTTT.